Below are 20 T cell receptor beta chains sequenced from a single sample in a study. TCRdb reprocessed the 5' RACE reads via MiXCR and lists one record per CDR3 protein. This table has roughly 5,600 distinct CDR3 sequences, around a third appearing once. Input material: memory CD4+ T cells sorted from blood. Described subset: memory CD4+ T cells, CD4+CD45RO+CD25-. These receptors were obtained from a female donor with breast cancer.

Remarks on this clonotype: At one end, the junction sequence differs from germline, possibly due to a read error. The genes are TRBV4-1 and TRBJ1-2, with D possibly matching TRBD1 (5 bases). The CDR3 loop spans 17 amino acids. Per the germline V gene, CDR1 is MGHRA and CDR2 is YSYEKL. Here the CDR3 DNA reads TGCGCCAGCAGCCACGAGATTCCCAGGGTTAATTTCTATGGCTACGCCTTC. Translated: CASSHEIPRVNFYGYAF.

This clonotype occurred many times. One base away lies a much larger clone, so this may be a sequencing read error. This chain uses TRBV2 with TRBJ2-3; no reliable D call. Germline CDR1 reads SNHLY; CDR2 reads FYNNEI. Trimming cost V 3 bases and J 2 bases, with 6 bases left between them. The CDR3 length is 13 residues. CDR3 region: CASSDFVTDTQYF. CDR3 nucleotide sequence: TGTGCCAGCAGTGACTTCGTCACAGATACGCAGTATTTT. Using reference TRBV2 and TRBJ2-3 for the parts outside the CDR3, the full variable domain is EPEVTQTPSHQVTQMGQEVILRCVPISNHLYFYWYRQILGQKVEFLVSFYNNEISEKSEIFDDQFSVERPDGSNFTLKIRSTKLEDSAMYFCASSDFVTDTQYFGPGTRLTVL.

The table lists this clonotype with a few counts. The genes are TRBV5-1 and TRBJ1-4; perhaps TRBD1 as D (5 bases). V was cut by 3 bases and J by 4 bases, with 7 bases left in between. The CDR3 covers 13 residues. In germline, CDR1 is SGHRS, CDR2 YFSETQ. CDR3 amino acids: CASSSGINEKLFF. In DNA form, the CDR3 reads TGCGCCAGCAGCTCAGGGATTAATGAAAAACTGTTTTTT.

By sample fraction, this clonotype is medium-sized (0.01 to 0.1%). The chain carries TRBV29-1 and TRBJ1-5; D not certain. The CDR3 loop spans 13 amino acids. Germline V CDR1 and CDR2: SQVTM, ANQGSEA. V was clipped by 4 bases and J by 2 bases, with 9 bases between them. The CDR3 sequence is CSVGGGGNQPQHF. DNA for the CDR3: TGCAGCGTTGGTGGCGGTGGCAATCAGCCCCAGCATTTT.

This clonotype was found a few times. This clone may be a read error of a much larger clone one base away. This sequence joins TRBV25-1 and TRBJ2-1; D ambiguous. The CDR3 runs to 13 residues. Germline V gene data show CDR1 as MGHDK and CDR2 as SYGVNS. The CDR3 DNA follows: TGTGCCAGCAGTGAATATAACAACAATGAGCGGTTCTTC. Protein: CASSEYNNNERFF.

This sequence joins TRBV18 and TRBJ2-5, with no clear D. Germline assignment: CDR1 KGHSH and CDR2 LQKENI. V gave up 3 bases and J gave up 4 bases, with 6 bases separating them. CDR3 length: 12 residues. The CDR3 reads CASSPDGETQYF. The CDR3 nucleotides read TGTGCCAGCTCACCTGACGGAGAGACCCAGTACTTC.

On this clonotype: Given a much more abundant clone one base away, this may be a read error. The V gene is TRBV9, the J gene TRBJ2-1; 8 nucleotides align to TRBD1. V lost 4 bases to trimming and J lost 1 base; unmatched junction nucleotides: 10. Germline values: CDR1 SGDLS, CDR2 YYNGEE. The CDR3 runs to 17 residues. CDR3 bases: TGTGCCAGCAGCCCCCGACAGGGGTTAAGTTCCTACAATGAGCAGTTCTTC. Residues: CASSPRQGLSSYNEQFF.

V is TRBV7-9 and J is TRBJ2-2, with unresolved D. Germline V gene sequence: CDR1 SEHNR, CDR2 FQNEAQ (reference sequence). V shed 8 bases and J shed 8 bases, with 9 bases lying between them. This CDR3 has 11 residues. The CDR3 DNA is TGTGCCAGCCATACTAAGGGGGAGCTGTTTTTT. It codes for CASHTKGELFF.

By share, this clonotype ranks as medium-sized. J is TRBJ2-6 and V is TRBV12-3 or TRBV12-4; D is perhaps TRBD2 (6 bases). This CDR3 is 18 amino acids long. V dropped 2 bases and J dropped 1 base, with 15 bases sitting between them. This CDR3 is CASSLLVPAGSGANVLTF. The CDR3 nucleotides read TGTGCCAGCAGTTTATTGGTTCCGGCGGGGTCTGGGGCCAACGTCCTGACTTTC.

This chain connects TRBV27 to TRBJ1-1; D is unclear. Per germline, CDR1 MNHEY and CDR2 SMNVEV (reference sequence). The CDR3 totals 16 residues. The V and J ends lost 0 bases and 0 bases respectively, with 11 bases between them. This CDR3 reads CASSLSGSIMNTEAFF. CDR3 bases: TGTGCCAGCAGTTTATCGGGCAGTATCATGAACACTGAAGCTTTCTTT.

This clonotype was seen ten or more times. The chain is built from TRBV7-9 and TRBJ2-7; D is perhaps TRBD2 (5 bases). The CDR3 has 15 residues. V dropped 2 bases and J dropped 2 bases, with 13 bases sitting between them. CDR1 SEHNR and CDR2 FQNEAQ come from the germline V gene (reference sequence). The CDR3 DNA reads as TGTGCCAGCAGCTTAAGTAGCCGGGAAGCCTACGAGCAGTACTTC. Protein: CASSLSSREAYEQYF. Looking up the rest from reference TRBV7-9 and TRBJ2-7 gives the full variable domain: DTGVSQNPRHKITKRGQNVTFRCDPISEHNRLYWYRQTLGQGPEFLTYFQNEAQLEKSRLLSDRFSAERPKGSFSTLEIQRTEQGDSAMYLCASSLSSREAYEQYFGPGTRLTVT.

This clonotype was picked up a small number of times. The rearrangement links TRBV5-1 to TRBJ2-5, with 7 bases matching TRBD2. Germline V CDR1 and CDR2: SGHRS, YFSETQ. With V trimmed by 0 bases and J by 2 bases, 4 bases remained unmatched. The CDR3 has 15 amino acids. CDR3 protein: CASSLVLAKQETQYF. In nucleotides, the CDR3 is TGCGCCAGCAGCTTGGTACTAGCGAAGCAAGAGACCCAGTACTTC. Looking up the rest from reference TRBV5-1 and TRBJ2-5 gives the full variable domain: KAGVTQTPRYLIKTRGQQVTLSCSPISGHRSVSWYQQTPGQGLQFLFEYFSETQRNKGNFPGRFSGRQFSNSRSEMNVSTLELGDSALYLCASSLVLAKQETQYFGPGTRLLVL.

This clonotype was detected ten times or more. The V gene is TRBV2, the J gene TRBJ2-1; the D is unclear. The V and J ends lost 1 base and 6 bases respectively, with 13 bases between them. CDR1 is SNHLY and CDR2 is FYNNEI in the germline V gene. The CDR3 extends over 15 amino acids. CDR3 residues: CASSEDKARLNEQFF. CDR3 coding DNA: TGTGCCAGCAGTGAAGATAAGGCTAGGCTCAATGAGCAGTTCTTC.

This clonotype is labeled as medium-sized. Written as DNA, the CDR3 is TGCGCCAGCAGCCAAGACGGCGCGGATAAAAAAGAGACCCAGTACTTC. This codes for CASSQDGADKKETQYF. This chain links TRBV4-1 with TRBJ2-5, with no clear D. The CDR3 is 16 residues long. V lost 0 bases and J 3 bases, leaving 14 bases between the germline ends. Looked up from germline, CDR1 is MGHRA and CDR2 is YSYEKL.

Of note for this clonotype: The conserved phenylalanine or tryptophan normally closing the CDR3 is absent here, so this likely arose from a read error. The rearrangement links TRBV24-1 to TRBJ2-5; no definite D call. The CDR3 runs to 17 residues. Trimming stripped 4 bases from V and 2 bases from J, with 19 bases between. CDR1 is KGHDR and CDR2 is SFDVKD in the germline V gene. CDR3 amino acids: CATSESPTRSRQETQYS. The CDR3, as DNA: TGTGCCACCAGTGAATCCCCCACAAGGAGCAGACAAGAGACCCAGTACTCC.

In its sample, this clonotype is medium-sized. V usage is TRBV12-3 or TRBV12-4 and J usage is TRBJ2-3; D is perhaps TRBD1 or TRBD2 (5 bases each). The length of the CDR3 is 16 residues. V was cut by 4 bases and J by 1 base, with 15 bases left in between. The chain's CDR3 is CASSSPSGHGTDTQYF. CDR3 nucleotides: TGTGCCAGCAGTTCCCCCAGCGGACACGGCACAGATACGCAGTATTTT.

In its sample, this clonotype ranks as medium-sized. V and J are TRBV27 and TRBJ2-7; D gene uncertain. V lost 5 bases and J 3 bases, leaving 14 bases between the germline ends. There are 14 residues in the CDR3. The germline V gene has CDR1 MNHEY and CDR2 SMNVEV (reference sequence). CDR3 region: CASSTKRGHYEQYF. The CDR3 DNA reads as TGTGCCAGCAGTACTAAACGAGGTCACTACGAGCAGTACTTC.

The V and J genes are TRBV20-1 and TRBJ2-7; 9 bases fit TRBD1. Trimming at V came to 3 bases and at J to 6 bases, leaving 18 bases not matched to a gene. Germline CDR1 DFQATT, CDR2 SNEGSKA (reference sequence). The CDR3 spans 17 residues. CDR3 DNA: TGCAGTGCTAGCTTGGGACAGGGACGTCGGTCCCGTGTCGAGCAGTACTTC. Encoded protein: CSASLGQGRRSRVEQYF.

V is TRBV24-1 and J is TRBJ1-5; 8 nucleotides align to TRBD1. Germline trimming cut 6 bases from V and 4 bases from J; bases unmatched to any gene: 16. The CDR3 has 18 residues. The germline CDR1 and CDR2 sequences are KGHDR and SFDVKD. CDR3 bases: TGTGCCACCAGTCCGCGCGGCCACAGGGGGGGCCTAAATCAGCCCCAGCATTTT. Its protein is CATSPRGHRGGLNQPQHF.

This clonotype turned up a few times. One base away lies a much larger clone, so this may be a sequencing read error. The chain links TRBV10-2 to TRBJ2-3, with D possibly matching TRBD1 (6 bases). Per germline, CDR1 WSHSY and CDR2 SAAADI. This CDR3 contains 16 residues. V gave up 7 bases and J gave up 5 bases, with 22 bases separating them. Here the CDR3 reads CASTADSYPAGDTQYF. The CDR3 region has the DNA TGCGCCAGCACCGCGGACAGCTACCCTGCTGGAGATACGCAGTATTTT.